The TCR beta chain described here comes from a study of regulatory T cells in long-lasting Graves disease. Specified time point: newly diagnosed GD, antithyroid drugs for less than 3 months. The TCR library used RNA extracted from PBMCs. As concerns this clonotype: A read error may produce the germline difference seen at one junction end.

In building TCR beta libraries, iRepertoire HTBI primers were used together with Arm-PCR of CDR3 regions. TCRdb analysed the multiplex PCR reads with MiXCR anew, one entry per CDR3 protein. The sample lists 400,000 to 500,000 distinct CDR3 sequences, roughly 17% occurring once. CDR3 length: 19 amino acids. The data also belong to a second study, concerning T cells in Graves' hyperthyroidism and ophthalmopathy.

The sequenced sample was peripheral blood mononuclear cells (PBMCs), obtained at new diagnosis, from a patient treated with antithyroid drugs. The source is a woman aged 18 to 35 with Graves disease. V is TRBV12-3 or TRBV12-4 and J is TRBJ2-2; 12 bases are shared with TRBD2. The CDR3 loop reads CASSPHLRTSGKNTGELCF. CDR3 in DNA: TGTGCCAGCAGTCCCCACCTAAGGACTAGCGGGAAAAACACCGGGGAGCTGTGTTTT.